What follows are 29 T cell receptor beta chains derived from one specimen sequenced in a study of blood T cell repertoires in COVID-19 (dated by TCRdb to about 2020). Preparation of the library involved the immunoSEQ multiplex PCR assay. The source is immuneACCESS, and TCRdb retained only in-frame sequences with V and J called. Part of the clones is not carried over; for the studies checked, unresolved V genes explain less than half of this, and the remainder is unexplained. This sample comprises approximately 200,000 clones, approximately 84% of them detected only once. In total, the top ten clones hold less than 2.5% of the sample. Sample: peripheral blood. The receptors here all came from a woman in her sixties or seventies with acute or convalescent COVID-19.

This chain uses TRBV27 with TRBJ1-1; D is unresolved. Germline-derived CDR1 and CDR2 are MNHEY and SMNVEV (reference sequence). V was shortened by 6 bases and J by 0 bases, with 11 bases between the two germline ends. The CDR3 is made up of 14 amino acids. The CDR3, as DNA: TGTGCCAGCAGACCGACACCCATGAACACTGAAGCTTTCTTT. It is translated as CASRPTPMNTEAFF.

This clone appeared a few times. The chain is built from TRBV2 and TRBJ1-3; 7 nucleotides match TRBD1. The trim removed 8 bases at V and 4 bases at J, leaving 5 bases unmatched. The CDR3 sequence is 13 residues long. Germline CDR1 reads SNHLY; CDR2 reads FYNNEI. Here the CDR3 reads CASRGTAGNTIYF. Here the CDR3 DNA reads TGTGCCAGCCGAGGGACAGCCGGAAACACCATATATTTT.

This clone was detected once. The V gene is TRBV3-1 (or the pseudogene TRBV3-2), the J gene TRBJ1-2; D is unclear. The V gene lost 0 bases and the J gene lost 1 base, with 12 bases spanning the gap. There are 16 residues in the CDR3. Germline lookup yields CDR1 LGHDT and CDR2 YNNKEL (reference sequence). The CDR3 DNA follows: TGTGCCAGCAGCCAAGATCCCTCAGTATTTAACTATGGCTACACCTTC. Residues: CASSQDPSVFNYGYTF.

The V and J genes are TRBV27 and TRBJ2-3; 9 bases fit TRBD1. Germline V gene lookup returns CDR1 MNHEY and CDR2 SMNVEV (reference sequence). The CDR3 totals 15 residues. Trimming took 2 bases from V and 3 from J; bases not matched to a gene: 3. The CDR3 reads CASSLTGTGTDTQYF. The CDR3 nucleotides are TGTGCCAGCAGTTTAACCGGGACAGGGACAGATACGCAGTATTTT.

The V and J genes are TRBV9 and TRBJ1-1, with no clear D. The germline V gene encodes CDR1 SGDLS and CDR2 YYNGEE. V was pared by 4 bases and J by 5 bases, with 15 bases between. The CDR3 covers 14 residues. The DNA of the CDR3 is TGTGCCAGCAGCCCGCGTCGAGAGGATACTGAAGCTTTCTTT. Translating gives CASSPRREDTEAFF.

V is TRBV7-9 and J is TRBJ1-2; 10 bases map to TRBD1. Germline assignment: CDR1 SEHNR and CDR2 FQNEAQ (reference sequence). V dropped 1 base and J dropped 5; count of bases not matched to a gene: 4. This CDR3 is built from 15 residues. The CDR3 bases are TGTGCCAGCAGCTTAGGCCTGGGACAGGGGTATGGCTACACCTTC. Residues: CASSLGLGQGYGYTF.

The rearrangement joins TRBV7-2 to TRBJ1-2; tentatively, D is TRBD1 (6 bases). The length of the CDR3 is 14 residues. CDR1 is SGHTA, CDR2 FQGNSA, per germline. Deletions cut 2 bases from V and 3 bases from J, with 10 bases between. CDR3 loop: CASSLKGGDYGYTF. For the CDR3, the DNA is TGTGCCAGCAGCTTAAAGGGGGGGGACTATGGCTACACCTTC.

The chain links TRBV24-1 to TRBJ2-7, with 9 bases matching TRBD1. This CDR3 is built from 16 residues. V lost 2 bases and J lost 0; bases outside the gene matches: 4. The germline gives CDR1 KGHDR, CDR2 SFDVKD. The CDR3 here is CATSDSGTGSSYEQYF. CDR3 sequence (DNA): TGTGCCACCAGTGATTCGGGGACAGGGAGCTCCTACGAGCAGTACTTC.

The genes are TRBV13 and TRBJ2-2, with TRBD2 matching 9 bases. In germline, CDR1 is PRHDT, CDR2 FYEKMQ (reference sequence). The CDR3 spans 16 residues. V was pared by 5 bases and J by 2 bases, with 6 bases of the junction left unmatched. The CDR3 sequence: CASSNTGTSNTGELFF. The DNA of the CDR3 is TGTGCCAGCAGCAATACCGGGACTAGCAACACCGGGGAGCTGTTTTTT.

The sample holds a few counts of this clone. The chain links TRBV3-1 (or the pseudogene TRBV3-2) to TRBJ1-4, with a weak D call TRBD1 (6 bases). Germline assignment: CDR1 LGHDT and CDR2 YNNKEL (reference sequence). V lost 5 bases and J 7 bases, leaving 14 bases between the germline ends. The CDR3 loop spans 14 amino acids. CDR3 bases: TGTGCCAGCAGCAAACAGGGAGCAGGTGAAAAACTGTTTTTT. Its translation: CASSKQGAGEKLFF.

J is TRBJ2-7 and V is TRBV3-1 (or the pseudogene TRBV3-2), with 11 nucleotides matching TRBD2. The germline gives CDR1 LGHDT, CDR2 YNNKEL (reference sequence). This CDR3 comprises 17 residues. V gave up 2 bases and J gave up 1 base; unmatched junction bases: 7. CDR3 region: CASSQLHGTSGSYEQYF. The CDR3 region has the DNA TGTGCCAGCAGCCAACTACACGGGACTAGCGGTTCCTACGAGCAGTACTTC.

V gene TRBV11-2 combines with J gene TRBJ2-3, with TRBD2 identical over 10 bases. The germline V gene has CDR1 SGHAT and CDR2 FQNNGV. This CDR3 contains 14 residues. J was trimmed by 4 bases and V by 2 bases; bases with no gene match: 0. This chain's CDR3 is CASSLLAGADTQYF. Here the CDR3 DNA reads TGTGCCAGCAGCTTACTAGCGGGGGCAGATACGCAGTATTTT.

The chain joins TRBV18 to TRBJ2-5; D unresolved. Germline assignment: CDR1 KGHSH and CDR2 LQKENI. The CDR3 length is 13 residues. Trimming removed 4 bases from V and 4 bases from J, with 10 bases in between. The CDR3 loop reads CASSLNAGETQYF. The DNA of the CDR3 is TGTGCCAGCTCACTAAATGCCGGAGAGACCCAGTACTTC.

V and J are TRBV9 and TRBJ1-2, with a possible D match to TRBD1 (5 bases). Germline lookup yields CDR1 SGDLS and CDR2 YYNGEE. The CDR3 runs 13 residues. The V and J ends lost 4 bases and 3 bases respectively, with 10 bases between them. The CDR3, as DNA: TGTGCCAGCAGCTACTCGGGGGACTATGGCTACACCTTC. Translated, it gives CASSYSGDYGYTF.

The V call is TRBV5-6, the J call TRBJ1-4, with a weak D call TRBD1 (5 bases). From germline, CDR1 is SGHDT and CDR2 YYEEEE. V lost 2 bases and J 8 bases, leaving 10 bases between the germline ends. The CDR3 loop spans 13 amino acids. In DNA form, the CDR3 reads TGTGCCAGCAGCTTCGGGGGAGGAGAAAAACTGTTTTTT. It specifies CASSFGGGEKLFF. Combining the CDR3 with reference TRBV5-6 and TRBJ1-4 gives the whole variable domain DAGVTQSPTHLIKTRGQQVTLRCSPKSGHDTVSWYQQALGQGPQFIFQYYEEEERQRGNFPDRFSGHQFPNYSSELNVNALLLGDSALYLCASSFGGGEKLFFGSGTQLSVL.

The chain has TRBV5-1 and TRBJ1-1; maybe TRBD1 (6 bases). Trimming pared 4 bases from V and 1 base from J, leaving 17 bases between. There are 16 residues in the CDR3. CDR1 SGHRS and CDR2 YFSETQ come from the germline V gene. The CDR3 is CASSLPGGRRNTEAFF. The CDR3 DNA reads TGCGCCAGCAGCCTCCCGGGGGGCCGGAGGAACACTGAAGCTTTCTTT.

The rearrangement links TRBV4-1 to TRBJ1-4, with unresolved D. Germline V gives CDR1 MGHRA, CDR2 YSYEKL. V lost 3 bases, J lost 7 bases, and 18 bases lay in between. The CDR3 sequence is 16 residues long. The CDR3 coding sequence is TGCGCCAGCAGCCAGCATCAGTCCCTAGGAGGTGAAAAACTGTTTTTT. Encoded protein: CASSQHQSLGGEKLFF.

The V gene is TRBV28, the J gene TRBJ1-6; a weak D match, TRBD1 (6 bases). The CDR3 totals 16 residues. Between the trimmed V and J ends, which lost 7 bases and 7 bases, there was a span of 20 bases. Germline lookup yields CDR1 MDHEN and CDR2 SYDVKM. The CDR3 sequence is CASTSQAGTFNSPLHF. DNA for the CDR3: TGTGCCAGCACCTCCCAGGCCGGGACATTCAATTCACCCCTCCACTTT.

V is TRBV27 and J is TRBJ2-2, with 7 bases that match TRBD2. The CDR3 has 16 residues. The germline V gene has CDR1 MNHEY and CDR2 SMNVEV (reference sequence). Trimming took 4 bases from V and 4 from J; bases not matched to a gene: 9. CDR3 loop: CASSSFLGGITGELFF. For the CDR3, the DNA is TGTGCCAGCAGTTCCTTTTTGGGAGGGATCACCGGGGAGCTGTTTTTT.

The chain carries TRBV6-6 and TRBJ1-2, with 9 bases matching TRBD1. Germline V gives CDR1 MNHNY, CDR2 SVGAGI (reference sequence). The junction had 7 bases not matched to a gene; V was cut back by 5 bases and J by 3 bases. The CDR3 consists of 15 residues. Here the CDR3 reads CASSPGQGIDYGYTF. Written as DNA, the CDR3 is TGTGCCAGCAGTCCTGGACAGGGGATCGACTATGGCTACACCTTC.

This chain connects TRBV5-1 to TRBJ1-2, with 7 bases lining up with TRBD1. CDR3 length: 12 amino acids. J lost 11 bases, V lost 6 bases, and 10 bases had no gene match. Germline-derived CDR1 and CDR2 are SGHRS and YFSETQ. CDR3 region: CASIGDGQEYTF. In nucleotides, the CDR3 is TGCGCCAGCATAGGAGACGGACAGGAGTACACCTTC.

The CDR3 spells CASSMEDRANYGYTF. In nucleotides, the CDR3 is TGTGCCAGTAGTATGGAGGACAGAGCTAACTATGGCTACACCTTC. The genes are TRBV19 and TRBJ1-2; D perhaps matches TRBD1 (6 bases). Trimming cost V 3 bases and J 0 bases, with 11 bases left between them. The CDR3 is 15 amino acids. Germline CDR1 LNHDA, CDR2 SQIVND (reference sequence).

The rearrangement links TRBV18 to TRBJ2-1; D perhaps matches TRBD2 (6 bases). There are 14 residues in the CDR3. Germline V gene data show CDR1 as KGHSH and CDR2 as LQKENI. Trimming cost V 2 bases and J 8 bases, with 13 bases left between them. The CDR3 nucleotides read TGTGCCAGCTCACCATCGGACTATCGGGATGAGCAGTTCTTC. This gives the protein CASSPSDYRDEQFF.

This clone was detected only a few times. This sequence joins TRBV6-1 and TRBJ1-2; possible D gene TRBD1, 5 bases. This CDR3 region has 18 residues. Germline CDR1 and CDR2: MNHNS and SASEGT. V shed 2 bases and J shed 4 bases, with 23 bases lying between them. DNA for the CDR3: TGTGCCAGCAGTGAATCCCCGGGGATTCGGGGGGAAGGCTATGGCTACACCTTC. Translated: CASSESPGIRGEGYGYTF.

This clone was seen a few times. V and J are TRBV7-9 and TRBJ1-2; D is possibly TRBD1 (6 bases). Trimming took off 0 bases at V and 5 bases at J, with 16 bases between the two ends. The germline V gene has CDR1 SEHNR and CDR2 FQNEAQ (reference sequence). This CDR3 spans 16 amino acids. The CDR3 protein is CASSLADSEFRYGYTF. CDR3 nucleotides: TGTGCCAGCAGCTTAGCGGACAGCGAATTTCGGTATGGCTACACCTTC.

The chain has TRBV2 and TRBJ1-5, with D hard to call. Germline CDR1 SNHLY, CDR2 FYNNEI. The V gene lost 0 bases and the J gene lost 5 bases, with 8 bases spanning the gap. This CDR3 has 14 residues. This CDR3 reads CASSEARLYQPQHF. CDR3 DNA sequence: TGTGCCAGCAGTGAAGCGAGGCTTTATCAGCCCCAGCATTTT.

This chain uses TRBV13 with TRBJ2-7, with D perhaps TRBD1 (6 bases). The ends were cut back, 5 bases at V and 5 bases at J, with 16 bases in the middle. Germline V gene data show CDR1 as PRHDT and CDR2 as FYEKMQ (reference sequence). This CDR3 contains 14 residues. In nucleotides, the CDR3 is TGTGCCAGCAGCGAACACAGGGCAGGCGACGAGCAGTACTTC. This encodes CASSEHRAGDEQYF.

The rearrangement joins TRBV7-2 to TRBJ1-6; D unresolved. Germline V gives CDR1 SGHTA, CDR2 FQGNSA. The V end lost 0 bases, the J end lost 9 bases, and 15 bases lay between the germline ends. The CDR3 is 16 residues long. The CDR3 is CASSLAGAGSGSPLHF. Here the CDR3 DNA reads TGTGCCAGCAGCTTAGCTGGTGCGGGCTCGGGTTCACCCCTCCACTTT. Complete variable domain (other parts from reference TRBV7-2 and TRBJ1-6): GAGVSQSPSNKVTEKGKDVELRCDPISGHTALYWYRQSLGQGLEFLIYFQGNSAPDKSGLPSDRFSAERTGGSVSTLTIQRTQQEDSAVYLCASSLAGAGSGSPLHFGNGTRLTVT.

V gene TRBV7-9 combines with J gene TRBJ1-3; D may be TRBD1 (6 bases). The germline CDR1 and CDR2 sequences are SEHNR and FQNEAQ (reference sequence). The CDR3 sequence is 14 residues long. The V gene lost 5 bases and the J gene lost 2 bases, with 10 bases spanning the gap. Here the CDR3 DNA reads TGTGCCAGCAGCCCCGGGACACCTGGAAACACCATATATTTT. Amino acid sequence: CASSPGTPGNTIYF.